The following is a TCR beta chain sequence with its context. The data were obtained in a study of blood T cell repertoires in COVID-19. Libraries were prepared by immunoSEQ multiplex PCR; TCRdb keeps only in-frame clonotypes and omits some of them. Altogether about 140,000 clones are present, roughly 81% being singletons, with the ten largest covering approximately 9%. Trimming took 7 bases from V and 3 from J, leaving 21 bases between them. The germline CDR1 and CDR2 sequences are LNHDA and SQIVND (reference sequence). The CDR3 consists of 16 residues. The sequence was obtained from a woman aged 50 to 65 with active or convalescent COVID-19. The sequenced material came from peripheral blood. The chain carries TRBV19 and TRBJ1-1, with D uncertain. The CDR3 reads CASNLQLPWADTEAFF. CDR3 sequence (DNA): TGTGCCAGTAACTTACAGCTACCTTGGGCTGACACTGAAGCTTTCTTT.